This T cell receptor beta chain comes out of a study of blood T cell repertoires in COVID-19. Study background: The study drew acute and convalescent COVID-19 samples from the United States, Italy and Spain. PBMCs, B-cell-depleted T cells, or T cells were the source of the cDNA or gDNA that made up the material.

V was clipped by 2 bases and J by 4 bases, with 12 bases between them. Germline CDR1 and CDR2: MNHEY and SVGEGT. The CDR3 length is 16 residues. In the original workflow: Amplified reference gene primers provided the basis for estimating nucleated cell counts. Generated by immunoSEQ multiplex PCR, the TCRdb table keeps only in-frame clones and is missing some. For V, J and clone size, that table is used; D and trimming come from the DNA. The sample has roughly 150,000 clones, roughly 80% seen once. The source material was peripheral blood. The TCR was taken from a man aged 45-65 years with active or convalescent COVID-19. The V call is TRBV6-2 or TRBV6-3, the J call TRBJ2-6; D unclear. This chain's CDR3 is CASSYPLRRGANVLTF. The CDR3 DNA sequence: TGTGCCAGCAGTTACCCCCTGCGTCGGGGGGCCAACGTCCTGACTTTC.